Listed below are T cell receptor beta chains from one sample, sequenced in a study of cytomegalovirus exposure and HLA in healthy donors. Clones were sequenced by immunoSEQ multiplex PCR, and TCRdb holds only the in-frame ones, with some missing. The data contain about 110,000 clones, approximately 70% of them seen just once; the ten biggest clones take up approximately 3.8%. Sequencing was performed on PBMCs. These receptors were taken from a man younger than 45 in good health and CMV-seropositive. Both conserved end residues are part of each CDR3. The order of the fields is clone size, V gene, D gene, J gene, CDR3 protein, CDR3 DNA. A D gene is named only where the DNA matches it firmly. The size of a clone is reported for some rows only, either as once, few or many, or as a class for expanded clones.

>NA|TRBV7-9|TRBD2|TRBJ2-7
CASSAPGGPYEQYF
TGTGCCAGCAGCGCTCCGGGGGGACCCTACGAGCAGTACTTC
>NA|TRBV2|TRBD2|TRBJ2-5
CASSVPGLAGDETQYF
TGTGCCAGCAGTGTACCGGGACTAGCGGGGGATGAGACCCAGTACTTC
>NA|TRBV5-6|NA|TRBJ2-3
CASSHMTRKHNTQYF
TGTGCCAGCAGCCACATGACAAGGAAGCACAATACGCAGTATTTT
>NA|TRBV5-1|NA|TRBJ2-5
CASSLAAGLETQYF
TGCGCCAGCAGCTTGGCCGCAGGGCTAGAGACCCAGTACTTC
>NA|TRBV6-1|NA|TRBJ1-4
CASSVHSFATNEKLFF
TGTGCCAGCAGTGTACATAGCTTTGCAACTAATGAAAAACTGTTTTTT
>NA|TRBV7-9|NA|TRBJ2-1
CASSLVQGTYNEQFF
TGTGCCAGCAGCTTAGTCCAGGGCACCTACAATGAGCAGTTCTTC
>NA|TRBV27|NA|TRBJ2-5
CASSQMGSGETQYF
TGTGCCAGCAGTCAAATGGGCTCGGGGGAGACCCAGTACTTC
>NA|TRBV23-1|TRBD1|TRBJ2-2
CASSLRGRVLKGELFF
TGCGCCAGCAGCCTCAGGGGGCGCGTTTTAAAGGGGGAGCTGTTTTTT
>NA|TRBV11-1|TRBD1|TRBJ2-1
CASSLRDRVPEQFF
TGTGCCAGCAGCCTCCGGGACAGGGTCCCTGAGCAGTTCTTC
>NA|TRBV5-1|NA|TRBJ2-3
CASSLGDTYTDTQYF
TGCGCCAGCAGCTTGGGGGACACCTACACAGATACGCAGTATTTT
>NA|TRBV11-2|TRBD2|TRBJ2-3
CASSSGGGDTQYF
TGTGCCAGCAGCTCGGGGGGAGGGGATACGCAGTATTTT
>NA|TRBV27|NA|TRBJ2-5
CASSLRGPQETQYF
TGTGCCAGCAGTTTAAGGGGTCCCCAAGAGACCCAGTACTTC
>NA|TRBV5-1|NA|TRBJ1-1
CASSLQGFDTEAFF
TGCGCCAGCAGCTTACAGGGATTCGACACTGAAGCTTTCTTT
>NA|TRBV2|TRBD1|TRBJ1-5
CASSSTGGGAAQHF
TGTGCCAGCAGTTCAACAGGGGGCGGGGCAGCCCAGCATTTT
>NA|TRBV6-6|NA|TRBJ2-5
CASSGGWETQYF
TGTGCCAGCAGTGGCGGCTGGGAGACCCAGTACTTC
>few|TRBV2|NA|TRBJ2-3
CASSSTDTQYF
TGTGCCAGCAGCTCCACAGATACGCAGTATTTT
>medium-sized|TRBV6-6|NA|TRBJ1-4
CASSAGISTNEKLFF
TGTGCCAGCAGTGCAGGGATATCGACTAATGAAAAACTGTTTTTT
>few|TRBV18|NA|TRBJ2-3
CASSPLGGSTDTQYF
TGTGCCAGCTCACCACTCGGCGGAAGCACAGATACGCAGTATTTT
>NA|TRBV19|NA|TRBJ1-1
CASSIGSAEAFF
TGTGCCAGTAGTATAGGGAGCGCTGAAGCTTTCTTT
>NA|TRBV7-2|NA|TRBJ2-3
CASSPPFTDTQYF
TGTGCCAGCAGCCCCCCATTCACAGATACGCAGTATTTT
>once|TRBV6-6|TRBD2|TRBJ2-7
CASTWGQAGGDEQYF
TGTGCCAGCACCTGGGGGCAGGCGGGAGGAGACGAGCAGTACTTC
>NA|TRBV5-5|TRBD2|TRBJ2-1
CASSFALAGGLDEQFF
TGTGCCAGCAGCTTTGCCTTAGCGGGGGGTCTGGATGAGCAGTTCTTC
>NA|TRBV27|NA|TRBJ2-1
CASSLRGPPYNEQFF
TGTGCCAGCAGTTTGCGGGGGCCACCGTACAATGAGCAGTTCTTC
>few|TRBV10-3|NA|TRBJ2-7
CAIRPRERHEQYF
TGTGCCATCAGGCCCCGGGAGCGGCACGAGCAGTACTTC
>NA|TRBV4-1|NA|TRBJ2-7
CASSQEKAAAPYEQYF
TGCGCCAGCAGCCAAGAAAAGGCCGCGGCACCCTACGAGCAGTACTTC
>few|TRBV5-1|NA|TRBJ2-5
CASSLGYFQETQYF
TGCGCCAGCAGCTTGGGTTACTTCCAAGAGACCCAGTACTTC
>NA|TRBV5-5|TRBD1|TRBJ1-2
CASSLIYRGPDYGYTF
TGTGCCAGCAGCCTTATCTACAGGGGGCCTGACTATGGCTACACCTTC
>once|TRBV4-2|NA|TRBJ1-2
CASSQTGTNYGYTF
TGTGCCAGCAGCCAAACAGGAACTAACTATGGCTACACCTTC
>NA|TRBV10-3|TRBD2|TRBJ2-2
CAIIASGGTNTGGLFF
TGTGCCATCATAGCCAGCGGGGGAACGAACACCGGGGGGCTGTTTTTT
>NA|TRBV30|NA|TRBJ2-3
CAWSVLRGGSDTQYF
TGTGCCTGGAGTGTTTTAAGAGGGGGTTCAGATACGCAGTATTTT
>NA|TRBV2|NA|TRBJ2-7
CASSEQEGFEQYF
TGTGCCAGCAGTGAACAGGAGGGGTTCGAGCAGTACTTC
>NA|TRBV28|TRBD1|TRBJ1-5
CASSSTGEPQHF
TGTGCCAGCAGCTCAACAGGGGAGCCCCAGCATTTT
>few|TRBV10-3|NA|TRBJ2-7
CATSTGYEQYF
TGTGCCACCTCAACAGGGTACGAGCAGTACTTC
>NA|TRBV11-2|TRBD1|TRBJ2-7
CASSLGEGTGIYEQYF
TGTGCCAGCAGCTTAGGGGAGGGGACAGGGATATACGAGCAGTACTTC
>NA|TRBV5-5|NA|TRBJ2-7
CASSFEPWSSYEQYF
TGTGCCAGCAGCTTTGAGCCATGGAGCTCCTACGAGCAGTACTTC
>NA|TRBV4-2|NA|TRBJ2-7
CASSQQGFTYEQYF
TGTGCCAGCAGCCAGCAGGGTTTCACCTACGAGCAGTACTTC
>NA|TRBV7-2|NA|TRBJ1-1
CASTFGFVGETEAFF
TGTGCCAGCACCTTCGGGTTCGTAGGGGAAACTGAAGCTTTCTTT
>NA|TRBV6-1|TRBD1|TRBJ1-6
CASSDLRDRGPHSPLHF
TGTGCCAGCAGTGATCTCCGAGACAGGGGGCCTCATTCACCCCTCCACTTT
>NA|TRBV7-8|TRBD1|TRBJ1-5
CASSSRGSGGNQPQHF
TGTGCCAGTTCATCCAGGGGGTCAGGTGGCAATCAGCCCCAGCATTTT
>NA|TRBV5-5|TRBD1|TRBJ2-5
CASSFLSGQQETQYF
TGTGCCAGCAGCTTTTTGTCGGGACAGCAAGAGACCCAGTACTTC
>NA|TRBV6-6|TRBD2|TRBJ2-7
CASSYPPSGVYEQYF
TGTGCCAGCAGTTACCCCCCTAGCGGGGTGTACGAGCAGTACTTC
>NA|TRBV5-1|NA|TRBJ2-7
CASTGDLSYEQYF
TGCGCCAGCACCGGGGACTTATCCTACGAGCAGTACTTC
>once|TRBV18|TRBD1|TRBJ1-1
CASSLDRGATEAFF
TGTGCCAGCTCACTCGACAGGGGGGCCACTGAAGCTTTCTTT
>NA|TRBV2|TRBD2|TRBJ2-5
CASKMRTSGEEAQYF
TGTGCCAGCAAAATGAGGACTAGCGGAGAAGAGGCCCAGTACTTC
>NA|TRBV19|TRBD1|TRBJ1-4
CASRAGTGKNEKLFF
TGTGCCAGTAGGGCTGGGACAGGAAAAAATGAAAAACTGTTTTTT
>NA|TRBV10-3|NA|TRBJ1-5
CAISEGDQPQHF
TGTGCCATCAGTGAAGGGGATCAGCCCCAGCATTTT
>few|TRBV7-7|TRBD1|TRBJ2-7
CASSLAPTGKNYEQYF
TGTGCTAGCAGCTTAGCACCGACAGGGAAGAACTACGAGCAGTACTTC
>NA|TRBV7-6|NA|TRBJ2-2
CASSPGRPGTGELFF
TGTGCCAGCAGCCCCGGTAGGCCGGGCACCGGGGAGCTGTTTTTT
>NA|TRBV19|NA|TRBJ2-6
CASSDTAASSGANVLTF
TGTGCCAGTAGTGATACGGCAGCGAGCTCTGGGGCCAACGTCCTGACTTTC
>NA|TRBV6-1|TRBD2|TRBJ2-1
CASSEARLAGGSHQFF
TGTGCCAGCAGTGAAGCGCGACTAGCGGGGGGCTCCCATCAGTTCTTC